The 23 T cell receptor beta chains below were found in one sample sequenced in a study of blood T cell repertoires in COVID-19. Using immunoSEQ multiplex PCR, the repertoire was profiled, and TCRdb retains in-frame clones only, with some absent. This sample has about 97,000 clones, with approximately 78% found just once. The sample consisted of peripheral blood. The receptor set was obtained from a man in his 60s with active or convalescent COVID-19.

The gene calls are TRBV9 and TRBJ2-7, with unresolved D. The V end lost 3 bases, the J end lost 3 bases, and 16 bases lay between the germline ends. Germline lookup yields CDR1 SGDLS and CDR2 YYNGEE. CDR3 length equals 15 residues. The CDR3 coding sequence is TGTGCCAGCAGCGCGGCGGCGGAGCATATCTACGAGCAGTACTTC. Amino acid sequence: CASSAAAEHIYEQYF.

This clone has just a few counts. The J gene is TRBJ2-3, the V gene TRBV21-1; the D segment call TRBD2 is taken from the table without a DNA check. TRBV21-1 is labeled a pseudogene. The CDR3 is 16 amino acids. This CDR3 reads CASSKKGTAGADTQYF. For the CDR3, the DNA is TGTGCCAGCAGCAAAAAGGGGACGGCGGGGGCAGATACGCAGTATTTT.

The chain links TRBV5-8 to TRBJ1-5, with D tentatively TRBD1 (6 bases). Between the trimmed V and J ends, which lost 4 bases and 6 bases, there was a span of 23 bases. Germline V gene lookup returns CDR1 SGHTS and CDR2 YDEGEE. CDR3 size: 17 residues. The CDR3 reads CASSRAVEQGKRQPQHF. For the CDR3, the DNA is TGTGCCAGCAGCCGGGCGGTAGAACAGGGAAAACGTCAGCCCCAGCATTTT.

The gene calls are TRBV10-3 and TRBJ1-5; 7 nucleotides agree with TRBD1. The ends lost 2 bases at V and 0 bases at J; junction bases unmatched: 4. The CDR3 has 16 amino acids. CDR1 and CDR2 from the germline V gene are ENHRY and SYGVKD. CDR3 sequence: CAISEGTANSNQPQHF. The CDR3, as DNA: TGTGCCATCAGTGAGGGGACAGCTAATAGCAATCAGCCCCAGCATTTT.

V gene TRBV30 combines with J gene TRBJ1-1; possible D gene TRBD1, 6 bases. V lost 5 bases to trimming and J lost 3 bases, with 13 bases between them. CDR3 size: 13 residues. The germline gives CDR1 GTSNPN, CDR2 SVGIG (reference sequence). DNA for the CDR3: TGTGCCTGGGCCCAGGGGATGGACACTGAAGCTTTCTTT. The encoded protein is CAWAQGMDTEAFF.

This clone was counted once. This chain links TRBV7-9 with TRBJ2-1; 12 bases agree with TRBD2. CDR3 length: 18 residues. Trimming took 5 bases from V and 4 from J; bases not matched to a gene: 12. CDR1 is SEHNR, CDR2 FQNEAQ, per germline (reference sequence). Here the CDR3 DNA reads TGTGCCAGCAGCCCAGACCTAGCGGGAGGGCCACGGTACAATGAGCAGTTCTTC. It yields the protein CASSPDLAGGPRYNEQFF.

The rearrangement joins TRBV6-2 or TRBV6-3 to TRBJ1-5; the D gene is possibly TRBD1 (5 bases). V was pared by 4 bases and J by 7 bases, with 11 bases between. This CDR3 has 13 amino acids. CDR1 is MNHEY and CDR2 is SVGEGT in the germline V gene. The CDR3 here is CASSFYQGQPQHF. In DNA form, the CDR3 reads TGTGCCAGCAGTTTCTACCAGGGACAGCCCCAGCATTTT.

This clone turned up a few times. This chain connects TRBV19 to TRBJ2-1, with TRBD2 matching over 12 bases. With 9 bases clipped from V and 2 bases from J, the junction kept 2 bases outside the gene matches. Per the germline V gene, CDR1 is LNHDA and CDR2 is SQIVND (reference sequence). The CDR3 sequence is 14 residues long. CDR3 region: CASRTSGAYNEQFF. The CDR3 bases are TGTGCCAGCCGGACTAGCGGGGCCTACAATGAGCAGTTCTTC.

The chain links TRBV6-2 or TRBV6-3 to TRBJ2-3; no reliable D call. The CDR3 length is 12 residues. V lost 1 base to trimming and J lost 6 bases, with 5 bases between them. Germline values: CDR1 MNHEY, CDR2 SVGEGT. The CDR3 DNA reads TGTGCCAGCAGTTACTATGAGGATACGCAGTATTTT. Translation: CASSYYEDTQYF.

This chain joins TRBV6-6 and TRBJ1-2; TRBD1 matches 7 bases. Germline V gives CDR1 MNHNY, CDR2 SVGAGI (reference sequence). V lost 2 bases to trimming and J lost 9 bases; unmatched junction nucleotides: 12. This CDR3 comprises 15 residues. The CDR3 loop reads CASSYDRTGDGSYTF. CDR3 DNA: TGTGCCAGCAGTTACGACAGGACAGGCGATGGGAGCTACACCTTC.

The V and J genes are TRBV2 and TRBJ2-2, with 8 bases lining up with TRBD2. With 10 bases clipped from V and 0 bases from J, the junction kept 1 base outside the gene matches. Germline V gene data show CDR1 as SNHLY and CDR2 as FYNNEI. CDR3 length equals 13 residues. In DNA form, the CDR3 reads TGTGCCAAGCGGGGGCCGAACACCGGGGAGCTGTTTTTT. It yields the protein CAKRGPNTGELFF. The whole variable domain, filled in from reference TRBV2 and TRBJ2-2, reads EPEVTQTPSHQVTQMGQEVILRCVPISNHLYFYWYRQILGQKVEFLVSFYNNEISEKSEIFDDQFSVERPDGSNFTLKIRSTKLEDSAMYFCAKRGPNTGELFFGEGSRLTVL.

CDR3 in DNA: TGTGCCAGCAGCGTTAGCGGGAGATGGACAGATACGCAGTATTTT. Translated, it gives CASSVSGRWTDTQYF. The genes are TRBV2 and TRBJ2-3; 9 bases line up with TRBD2. The CDR3 is made up of 15 amino acids. The V and J ends lost 6 bases and 3 bases, in that order; junction bases with no gene match: 7. Germline assignment: CDR1 SNHLY and CDR2 FYNNEI.

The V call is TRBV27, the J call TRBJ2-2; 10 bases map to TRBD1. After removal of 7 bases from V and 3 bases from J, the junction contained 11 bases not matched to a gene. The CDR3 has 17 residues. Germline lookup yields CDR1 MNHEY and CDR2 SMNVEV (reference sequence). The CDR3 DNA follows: TGTGCCAGCAAACGTTCTGGACAGGGGGGATACACCGGGGAGCTGTTTTTT. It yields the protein CASKRSGQGGYTGELFF.

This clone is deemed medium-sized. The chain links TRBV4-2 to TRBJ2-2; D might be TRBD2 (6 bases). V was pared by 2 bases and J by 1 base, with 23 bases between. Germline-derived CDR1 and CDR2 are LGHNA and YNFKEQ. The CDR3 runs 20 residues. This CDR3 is CASSQNGPGSAGRNTGELFF. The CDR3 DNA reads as TGTGCCAGCAGCCAAAATGGCCCAGGTTCGGCGGGACGGAACACCGGGGAGCTGTTTTTT.

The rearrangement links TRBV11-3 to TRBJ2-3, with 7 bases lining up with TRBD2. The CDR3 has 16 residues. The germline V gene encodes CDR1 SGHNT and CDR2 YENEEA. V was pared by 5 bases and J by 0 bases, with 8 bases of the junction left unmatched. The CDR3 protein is CASSPGSSGSTDTQYF. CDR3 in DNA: TGTGCCAGCAGCCCAGGGAGTAGCGGGAGCACAGATACGCAGTATTTT.

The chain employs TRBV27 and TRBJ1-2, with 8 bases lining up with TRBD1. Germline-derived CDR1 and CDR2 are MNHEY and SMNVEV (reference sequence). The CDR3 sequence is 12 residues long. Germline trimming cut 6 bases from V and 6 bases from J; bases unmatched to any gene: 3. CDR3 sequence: CASRDRVHGYTF. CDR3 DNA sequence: TGTGCCAGCAGGGACAGGGTACATGGCTACACCTTC.

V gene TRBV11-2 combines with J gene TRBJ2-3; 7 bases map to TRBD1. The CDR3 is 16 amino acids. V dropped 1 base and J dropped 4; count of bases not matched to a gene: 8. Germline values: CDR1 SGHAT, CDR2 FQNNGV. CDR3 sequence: CASSLVGQQGADTQYF. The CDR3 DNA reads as TGTGCCAGCAGCTTAGTCGGTCAGCAGGGGGCAGATACGCAGTATTTT.

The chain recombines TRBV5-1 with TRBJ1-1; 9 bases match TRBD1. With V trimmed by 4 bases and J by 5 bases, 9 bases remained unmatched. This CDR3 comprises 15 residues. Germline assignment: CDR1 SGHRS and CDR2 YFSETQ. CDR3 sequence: CASSPAQGASTEAFF. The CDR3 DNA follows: TGCGCCAGCAGCCCGGCACAGGGGGCAAGTACTGAAGCTTTCTTT. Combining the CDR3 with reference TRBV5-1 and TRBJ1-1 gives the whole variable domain KAGVTQTPRYLIKTRGQQVTLSCSPISGHRSVSWYQQTPGQGLQFLFEYFSETQRNKGNFPGRFSGRQFSNSRSEMNVSTLELGDSALYLCASSPAQGASTEAFFGQGTRLTVV.

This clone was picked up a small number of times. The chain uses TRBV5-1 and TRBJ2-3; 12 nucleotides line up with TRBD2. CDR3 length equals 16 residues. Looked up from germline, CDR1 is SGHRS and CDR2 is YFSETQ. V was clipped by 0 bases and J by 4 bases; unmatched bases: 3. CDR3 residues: CASSLVLAGGADTQYF. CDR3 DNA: TGCGCCAGCAGCTTGGTTCTAGCGGGAGGGGCAGATACGCAGTATTTT.

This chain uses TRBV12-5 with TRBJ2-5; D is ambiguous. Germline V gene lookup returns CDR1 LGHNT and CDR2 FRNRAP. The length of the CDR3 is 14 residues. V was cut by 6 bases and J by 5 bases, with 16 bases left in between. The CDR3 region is CASGADGLRETQYF. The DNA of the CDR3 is TGTGCTAGTGGCGCGGATGGGTTAAGGGAGACCCAGTACTTC.

Here the CDR3 DNA reads TGTGCCAGCAGTGGAGGGACGGCGGTGTTCTTC. Protein product: CASSGGTAVFF. The genes are TRBV12-3 or TRBV12-4 and TRBJ2-1, with D possibly matching TRBD2 (6 bases). Trimming took off 5 bases at V and 15 bases at J, with 14 bases between the two ends. The CDR3 has 11 amino acids.

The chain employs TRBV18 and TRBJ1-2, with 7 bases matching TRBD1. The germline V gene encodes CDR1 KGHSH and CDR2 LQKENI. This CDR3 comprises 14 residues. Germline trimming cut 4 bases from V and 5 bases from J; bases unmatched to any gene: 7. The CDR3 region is CASSRQGLGYGYTF. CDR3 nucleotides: TGTGCCAGCTCACGACAGGGCCTTGGGTATGGCTACACCTTC.

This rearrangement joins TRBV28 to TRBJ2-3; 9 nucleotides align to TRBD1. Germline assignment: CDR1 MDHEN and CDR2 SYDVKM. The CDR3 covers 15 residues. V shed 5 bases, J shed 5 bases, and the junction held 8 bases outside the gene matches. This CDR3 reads CASSLGQGLGDTQYF. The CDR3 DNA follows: TGTGCCAGCAGTCTGGGACAGGGTCTTGGAGATACGCAGTATTTT.